This is a list of T cell receptor beta chains from one sample in a study of CD8 T cells in Susac syndrome. TCRdb recomputed calls from the immunoSEQ multiplex PCR reads with MiXCR, one row per CDR3 protein. The sample lists about 200,000 distinct CDR3 sequences; roughly 95% were seen once. The sample comprised CD4+ T cells from PBMCs. Every receptor here comes from a human donor in good health. Both conserved end residues are part of each CDR3. The D gene is left open where the match is weak. Size is stated for part of the rows, as once, few or many counts, or as a class when the clone is expanded.

clone_size cdr3_length d_call j_call v_call cdr3_aa cdr3_nt
. 16 . TRBJ2-3 TRBV20-1 CSARDFGLVNTDTQYF TGCAGTGCTAGAGATTTTGGGCTAGTTAACACAGATACGCAGTATTTT
. 15 . TRBJ2-2 TRBV6-1 CASRPPRGDTGELFF TGTGCCAGCAGACCACCCCGTGGGGACACCGGGGAGCTGTTTTTT
. 13 . TRBJ1-2 TRBV29-1 CSASERANYGYTF TGCAGCGCATCCGAGCGGGCTAACTATGGCTACACCTTC
. 14 . TRBJ2-5 TRBV18 CASSRDAAQETQYF TGTGCCAGCTCTAGGGACGCAGCACAAGAGACCCAGTACTTC
. 14 . TRBJ2-6 TRBV29-1 CSASNFVGANVLTF TGCAGCGCCTCGAACTTCGTTGGGGCCAACGTCCTGACTTTC
. 13 TRBD1 TRBJ2-1 TRBV12-3/TRBV12-4 CAVRDSSYNEQFF TGTGCCGTCCGGGACAGCTCCTACAATGAGCAGTTCTTC
. 11 . TRBJ2-7 TRBV29-1 CSVEDSGAKYF TGCAGCGTTGAAGATTCAGGGGCCAAGTACTTC
once 16 . TRBJ1-5 TRBV1 CTSSQDRPGLNQPQHF TGCACCAGCAGCCAAGATCGACCAGGGCTTAATCAGCCCCAGCATTTT
. 12 . TRBJ2-2 TRBV19 CASSAYTGELFF TGTGCCAGTAGTGCCTATACCGGGGAGCTGTTTTTT
. 15 TRBD1 TRBJ1-5 TRBV6-5 CASSYSGTGGQPQHF TGTGCCAGCAGTTACTCAGGGACAGGGGGTCAGCCCCAGCATTTT
. 15 . TRBJ2-3 TRBV5-4 CASSLPGPQSDTQYF TGTGCCAGCAGCTTGCCGGGACCCCAGAGCGATACGCAGTATTTT
. 13 . TRBJ2-5 TRBV6-1 CASAWEWGETQYF TGTGCCAGCGCCTGGGAATGGGGAGAGACCCAGTACTTC
. 18 . TRBJ2-1 TRBV14 CASSQDSLEGFFMVEQFF TGTGCCAGCAGCCAAGATTCGTTGGAAGGGTTCTTTATGGTTGAGCAGTTCTTC
. 15 . TRBJ2-1 TRBV20-1 CSARQKRATYNEQFF TGCAGTGCTAGGCAAAAGCGGGCGACCTACAATGAGCAGTTCTTC
. 14 . TRBJ1-2 TRBV28 CASSSSSNREGYTF TGTGCCAGCAGTTCGAGCAGTAACAGGGAAGGCTACACCTTC
. 13 . TRBJ1-1 TRBV13 CASSPVKEAEAFF TGTGCCAGCAGCCCCGTTAAGGAGGCTGAAGCTTTCTTT
. 12 TRBD2 TRBJ2-1 TRBV13 CASSLSSGRKFF TGTGCCAGCAGCTTAAGTAGCGGGAGAAAGTTCTTC